The clone carrying this T cell receptor (beta chain) was seen once. Its antigen is still unknown. The germline V and J ends were trimmed by 3 bases and 6 bases, with 6 bases remaining between them. This CDR3 is built from 12 residues. Germline V CDR1 and CDR2: SGHTA, FQGTGA. These data are taken from a study of T cells in pancreatic ductal adenocarcinoma. Here immunoSEQ multiplex PCR was the method, and the copy in TCRdb shows in-frame clones only, minus some. The sample has several thousand clones, nearly 90% seen once. Study-level results: Compared with tumor, blood showed more total productive templates and about 8-fold more clonotypes.

The selected patients with pancreatic ductal adenocarcinoma had surgery but no neoadjuvant therapy. The sequenced sample was PBMCs. The source of this sequence is a human donor with pancreatic ductal adenocarcinoma. This chain connects TRBV7-3 to TRBJ2-1, with D unresolved. CDR3 loop: CASSFPGNEQFF. CDR3 bases: TGTGCCAGCAGCTTCCCCGGCAATGAGCAGTTCTTC. Variable domain in full (rest from reference TRBV7-3 and TRBJ2-1): GAGVSQTPSNKVTEKGKYVELRCDPISGHTALYWYRQSLGQGPEFLIYFQGTGAADDSGLPNDRFFAVRPEGSVSTLKIQRTERGDSAVYLCASSFPGNEQFFGPGTRLTVL.